This TCR beta chain was identified during a study of blood T cell repertoires in COVID-19 (dated by TCRdb to about 2020). For the wider study: Samples covering the acute and convalescent phases of COVID-19 were provided by collaborators in the United States, Italy and Spain. The material from the prospective study consisted of cDNA or gDNA derived from T cells, B-cell-depleted T cells, or PBMCs. The dataset comprised deeply sampled blood TCRbeta repertoires from subjects exposed to, actively infected with, or recovered from COVID-19. The repertoires were released in a freely available public database intended as a resource for research on the immune response to SARS-CoV-2. Samples were obtained from the ongoing ImmuneRACE study (first 160 participants) and from 1,254 subjects provided by 6 global collaborators. The sample metadata nearly always contained a de-identified subject ID, COVID-19 status, age in years and sex. Where available, HLA class I and class II types were taken from metadata supplied by the sample provider and were not determined by assay-based typing.

Results the study describes overall, beyond this receptor: How much clinical and demographic metadata was included differed by source and by participant, and the metadata was provided uncurated.

The collaborating institutions used their own protocols to collect whole blood in K2EDTA tubes. For TCRbeta analysis, collaborators shipped samples in one of three forms: frozen whole blood, isolated PBMCs, or DNA extracted from either of those sample types. At the junction V is shortened by 6 bases and J by 2 bases; bases outside the gene matches: 16. The CDR3 runs 18 amino acids, cysteine and phenylalanine included. The DNA shown is the 54-base CDR3, in frame from base 1. Looking up the germline V gene yields CDR1 SGHNT and CDR2 YENEEA. Comments on this clone: No cognate antigen has been identified for it. No much larger clone is present one base from it, and per-base qualities are unavailable.

TCRbeta CDR3 regions were amplified from genomic DNA using the immunoSEQ Assay, a bias-controlled multiplex PCR. The paper's processing steps were these. The number of nucleated cells in each sample was estimated by amplification of reference gene primers within the assay. Sequence reads were collapsed and filtered to measure the absolute abundance of every unique TCRbeta CDR3 rearrangement. Productive Simpson clonality was computed per sample as the square root of Simpson's diversity index over productive rearrangements. Entries here come from immuneACCESS through TCRdb and include only in-frame sequences with V and J called. Some clones fail to appear in such tables; in the studies checked, an unresolved V gene covers under half of the shortfall, and the cause of the remainder is unknown. That table gives V, J and clone size, and the DNA gave D and trimming. Present in this sample are 200,000 to 300,000 clones, 83% of which were seen just once. Around 5.5% of the sample rests with the top ten.

Sequencing used peripheral blood. The TCR comes from a human donor in a cohort sampled during active COVID-19. The chain employs TRBV11-3 and TRBJ1-3, with 7 middle bases fitting TRBD1. The nucleotide sequence reads TGTGCCAGCAGGTACGGTCGGGGAAACAGGGGACCTGGAAACACCATATATTTT. Its translation reads: CASRYGRGNRGPGNTIYF. Reference TRBV11-3 and TRBJ1-3 genes cover what lies past the CDR3, so the full variable domain is EAGVVQSPRYKIIEKKQPVAFWCNPISGHNTLYWYLQNLGQGPELLIRYENEEAVDDSQLPKDRFSAERLKGVDSTLKIQPAELGDSAVYLCASRYGRGNRGPGNTIYFGEGSWLTVV.